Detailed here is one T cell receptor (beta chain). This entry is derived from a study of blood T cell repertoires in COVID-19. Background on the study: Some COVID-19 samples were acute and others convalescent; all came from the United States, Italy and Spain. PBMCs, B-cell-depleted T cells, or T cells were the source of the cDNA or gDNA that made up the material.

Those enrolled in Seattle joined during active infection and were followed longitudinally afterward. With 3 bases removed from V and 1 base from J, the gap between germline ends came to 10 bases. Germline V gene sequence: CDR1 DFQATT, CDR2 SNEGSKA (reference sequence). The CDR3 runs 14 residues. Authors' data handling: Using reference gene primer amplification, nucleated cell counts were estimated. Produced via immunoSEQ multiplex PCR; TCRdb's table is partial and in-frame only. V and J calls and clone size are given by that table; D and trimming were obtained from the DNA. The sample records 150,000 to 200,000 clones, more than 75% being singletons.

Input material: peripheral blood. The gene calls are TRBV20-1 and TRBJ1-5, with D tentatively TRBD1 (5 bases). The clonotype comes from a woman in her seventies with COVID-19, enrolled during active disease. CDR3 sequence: CSASKGLSNQPQHF. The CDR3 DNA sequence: TGCAGTGCTAGTAAGGGGCTAAGCAATCAGCCCCAGCATTTT.